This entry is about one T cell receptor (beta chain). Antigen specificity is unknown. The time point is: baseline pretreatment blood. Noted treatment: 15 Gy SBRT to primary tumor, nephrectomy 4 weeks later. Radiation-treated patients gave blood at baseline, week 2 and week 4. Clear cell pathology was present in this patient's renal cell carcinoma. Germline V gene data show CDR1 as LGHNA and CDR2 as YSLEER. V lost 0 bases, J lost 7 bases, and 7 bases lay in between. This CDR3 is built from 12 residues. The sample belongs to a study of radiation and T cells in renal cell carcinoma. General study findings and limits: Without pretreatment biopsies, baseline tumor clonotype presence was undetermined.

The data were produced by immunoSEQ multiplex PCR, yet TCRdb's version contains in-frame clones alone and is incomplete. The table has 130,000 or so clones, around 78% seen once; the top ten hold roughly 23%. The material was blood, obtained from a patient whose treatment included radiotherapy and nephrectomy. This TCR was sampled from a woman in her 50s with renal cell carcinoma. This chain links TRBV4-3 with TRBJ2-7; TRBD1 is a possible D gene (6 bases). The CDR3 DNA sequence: TGCGCCAGCAGCCAAGATAGGGGGGAGCAGTACTTC. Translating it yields CASSQDRGEQYF.